This TCR beta chain was obtained from a study of breast tumors, draining lymph nodes, adjacent tissues. Trimming removed 0 bases from V and 1 base from J, with 9 bases in between. Germline CDR1 reads SGHDT; CDR2 reads YYEEEE. The CDR3 extends over 15 amino acids. The lymph nodes were axillary draining lymph nodes from breast cancer patients. TCRdb redid the calling of the multiplex PCR reads with MiXCR, one entry per CDR3 protein. Of about 180,000 distinct CDR3 sequences listed, approximately 33% are singletons. Study-level points and caveats: Tumor T cell lymph node origin was a supported hypothesis, not proven.

On this clonotype: As yet, its antigen is unknown.

The clonotype was recovered from a female donor with breast cancer. Some clones in this sample may be carry-over from other donors' samples. Sequencing was carried out using axillary lymph node tissue. V gene TRBV5-6 combines with J gene TRBJ2-3, with TRBD2 as a possible D gene (5 bases). For the CDR3, the DNA is TGTGCCAGCAGCTTGGGGTCAGCGGGCACAGATACGCAGTATTTT. Translation: CASSLGSAGTDTQYF.